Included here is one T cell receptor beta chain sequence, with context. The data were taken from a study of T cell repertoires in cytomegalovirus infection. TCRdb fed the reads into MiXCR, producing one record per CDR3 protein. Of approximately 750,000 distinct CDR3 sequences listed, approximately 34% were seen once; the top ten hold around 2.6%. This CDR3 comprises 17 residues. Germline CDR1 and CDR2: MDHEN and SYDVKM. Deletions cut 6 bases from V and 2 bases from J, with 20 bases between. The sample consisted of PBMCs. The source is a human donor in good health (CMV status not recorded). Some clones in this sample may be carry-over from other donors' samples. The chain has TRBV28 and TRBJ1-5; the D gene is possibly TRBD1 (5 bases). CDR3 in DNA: TGTGCCAGCAGCCCGGCAGGGAGCTCCCGTGGCAATCAGCCCCAGCATTTT. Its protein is CASSPAGSSRGNQPQHF.